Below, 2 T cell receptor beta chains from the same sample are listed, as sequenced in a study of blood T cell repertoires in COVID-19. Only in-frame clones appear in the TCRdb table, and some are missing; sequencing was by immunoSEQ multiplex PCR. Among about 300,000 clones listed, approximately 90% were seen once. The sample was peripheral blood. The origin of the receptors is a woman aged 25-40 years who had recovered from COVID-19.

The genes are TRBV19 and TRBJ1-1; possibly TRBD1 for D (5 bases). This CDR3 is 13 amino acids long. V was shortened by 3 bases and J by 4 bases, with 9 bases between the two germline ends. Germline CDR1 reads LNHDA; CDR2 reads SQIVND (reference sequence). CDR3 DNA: TGTGCCAGTAGTATTAGGAGGGGCACTGAAGCTTTCTTT. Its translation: CASSIRRGTEAFF.

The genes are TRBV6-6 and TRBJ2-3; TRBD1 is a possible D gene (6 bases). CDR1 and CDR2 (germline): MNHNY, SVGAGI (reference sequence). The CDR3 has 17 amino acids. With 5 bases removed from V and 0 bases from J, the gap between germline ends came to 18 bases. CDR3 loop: CASSHRVGELSTDTQYF. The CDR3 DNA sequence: TGTGCCAGCAGTCACAGGGTAGGGGAGTTAAGCACAGATACGCAGTATTTT.